Sequencing of this T cell receptor beta chain was carried out in a study of blood T cell repertoires in COVID-19. Background on the study: The origin of the acute and convalescent COVID-19 samples was the United States, Italy and Spain.

The germline gives CDR1 SGHTA, CDR2 FQGTGA. The length of the CDR3 is 14 residues. V lost 4 bases, J lost 1 base, and 10 bases lay in between. The assay was immunoSEQ multiplex PCR, and TCRdb's table has in-frame clones only and misses some. The sample contains 40,000 to 45,000 clones, roughly 90% of which appear only once. The sequenced sample was peripheral blood. The V call is TRBV7-3, the J call TRBJ2-5; a possible D gene is TRBD2 (6 bases). The TCR sequence derives from a man aged 50-59 years with active COVID-19. CDR3 loop: CASSSGTPQETQYF. CDR3 sequence (DNA): TGTGCCAGCAGCTCCGGGACTCCCCAAGAGACCCAGTACTTC.